These 11 T cell receptor beta chains were all obtained from the same sample, sequenced in a study of cytomegalovirus exposure and HLA in healthy donors. TCRdb's copy holds only in-frame clones and misses some; the assay was immunoSEQ multiplex PCR. The sample shows 150,000 to 250,000 clones, approximately 80% of them seen only once. Material for sequencing was PBMCs. Every receptor here comes from a woman between 25 and 40 years old in good health and CMV-seropositive.

The CDR3 DNA reads TGTGCCTGGAGCGTCGGGAACACTGAAGCTTTCTTT. This encodes CAWSVGNTEAFF. V gene TRBV30 combines with J gene TRBJ1-1; D unclear. Germline V gene sequence: CDR1 GTSNPN, CDR2 SVGIG (reference sequence). The V end lost 3 bases, the J end lost 1 base, and 6 bases lay between the germline ends. The CDR3 contains 12 residues. The entire variable domain, with the rest obtained from reference TRBV30 and TRBJ1-1, is as follows: SQTIHQWPATLVQPVGSPLSLECTVEGTSNPNLYWYRQAAGRGLQLLFYSVGIGQISSEVPQNLSASRPQDRQFILSSKKLLLSDSGFYLCAWSVGNTEAFFGQGTRLTVV.

This clone came up a few times. V usage is TRBV18 and J usage is TRBJ2-1, with 9 bases matching TRBD2. Germline V gene lookup returns CDR1 KGHSH and CDR2 LQKENI. J was trimmed by 7 bases and V by 4 bases; bases with no gene match: 5. The CDR3 is 14 residues long. The CDR3 DNA reads as TGTGCCAGCTCACTTAGCGGGAGTAGTAATGAGCAGTTCTTC. Its protein product is CASSLSGSSNEQFF. Together with reference TRBV18 and TRBJ2-1, the CDR3 gives the full variable domain: NAGVMQNPRHLVRRRGQEARLRCSPMKGHSHVYWYRQLPEEGLKFMVYLQKENIIDESGMPKERFSAEFPKEGPSILRIQQVVRGDSAAYFCASSLSGSSNEQFFGPGTRLTVL.

A few counts support this clone. The chain recombines TRBV5-6 with TRBJ2-5; maybe TRBD2 (5 bases). The CDR3 contains 13 residues. Trimming removed 4 bases at V and 5 bases at J, with 12 bases between. Germline CDR1 reads SGHDT; CDR2 reads YYEEEE. The CDR3 is CASSRDEPETQYF. CDR3 coding DNA: TGTGCCAGCAGCCGGGATGAGCCCGAGACCCAGTACTTC.

The chain links TRBV6-1 to TRBJ2-7; the D gene is possibly TRBD1 (5 bases). The CDR3 runs 15 residues. V dropped 6 bases and J dropped 3 bases, with 18 bases sitting between them. Germline lookup yields CDR1 MNHNS and CDR2 SASEGT. For the CDR3, the DNA is TGTGCCAGCAGCGTTATTTCAGGGTCTGGCTACGAGCAGTACTTC. The encoded protein is CASSVISGSGYEQYF.

This clone was detected a few times. The chain uses TRBV5-4 and TRBJ2-7; possible D gene TRBD1, 5 bases. This CDR3 has 13 residues. Between the trimmed V and J ends, which lost 4 bases and 4 bases, there was a span of 12 bases. The V gene's germline CDR1 is SGHNT and CDR2 YYREEE (reference sequence). The CDR3 DNA is TGTGCCAGCAGCCGTGACAGCAATTACGAGCAGTACTTC. Protein product: CASSRDSNYEQYF.

J is TRBJ1-5 and V is TRBV7-6; D ambiguous. This CDR3 has 15 amino acids. Trimming took 5 bases from V and 0 from J, leaving 11 bases between them. Germline CDR1 and CDR2: SGHVS and FNYEAQ. CDR3 in DNA: TGTGCCAGCAGCCCGGGCCGGGATAGCAATCAGCCCCAGCATTTT. Its protein is CASSPGRDSNQPQHF.

The chain employs TRBV9 and TRBJ2-5; maybe TRBD2 (6 bases). Germline V gene lookup returns CDR1 SGDLS and CDR2 YYNGEE. The germline V and J ends were trimmed by 3 bases and 4 bases, with 13 bases remaining between them. The CDR3 consists of 14 residues. The chain's CDR3 is CASSARDWVETQYF. DNA of the CDR3: TGTGCCAGCAGCGCCCGGGACTGGGTAGAGACCCAGTACTTC.

V usage is TRBV6-4 and J usage is TRBJ2-6; D is uncertain. Trimming cost V 8 bases and J 1 base, with 12 bases left between them. The CDR3 is 15 amino acids. Germline V gene lookup returns CDR1 MRHNA and CDR2 SNTAGT. The CDR3 reads CASASRGSGANVLTF. Here the CDR3 DNA reads TGTGCCAGCGCCAGCAGAGGTTCTGGGGCCAACGTCCTGACTTTC.

V usage is TRBV11-3 and J usage is TRBJ2-3, with D maybe TRBD2 (5 bases). V was trimmed by 6 bases and J by 6 bases, leaving 10 bases between them. The germline gives CDR1 SGHNT, CDR2 YENEEA. CDR3 length: 12 residues. CDR3 nucleotide sequence: TGTGCCAGCAGTTCGGGCGGGGATACGCAGTATTTT. This sequence encodes CASSSGGDTQYF. Looking up the rest from reference TRBV11-3 and TRBJ2-3 gives the full variable domain: EAGVVQSPRYKIIEKKQPVAFWCNPISGHNTLYWYLQNLGQGPELLIRYENEEAVDDSQLPKDRFSAERLKGVDSTLKIQPAELGDSAVYLCASSSGGDTQYFGPGTRLTVL.

The J gene is TRBJ2-7, the V gene TRBV6-5, with TRBD1 matching over 8 bases. J gave up 3 bases and V 6 bases, and 4 bases lay outside the gene matches. This CDR3 comprises 13 residues. Germline V gives CDR1 MNHEY, CDR2 SVGAGI. The CDR3 coding sequence is TGTGCCAGCAGGTCCAGGGGGCTCTACGAGCAGTACTTC. Protein sequence: CASRSRGLYEQYF.

The rearrangement links TRBV13 to TRBJ1-1; TRBD1 aligns across 12 bases. Trimming cost V 5 bases and J 5 bases; bases outside gene matches: 6. In germline, CDR1 is PRHDT, CDR2 FYEKMQ (reference sequence). The CDR3 length is 15 residues. CDR3: CASSRGQGARTEAFF. The CDR3, as DNA: TGTGCCAGCAGCCGGGGACAGGGGGCGCGTACTGAAGCTTTCTTT.